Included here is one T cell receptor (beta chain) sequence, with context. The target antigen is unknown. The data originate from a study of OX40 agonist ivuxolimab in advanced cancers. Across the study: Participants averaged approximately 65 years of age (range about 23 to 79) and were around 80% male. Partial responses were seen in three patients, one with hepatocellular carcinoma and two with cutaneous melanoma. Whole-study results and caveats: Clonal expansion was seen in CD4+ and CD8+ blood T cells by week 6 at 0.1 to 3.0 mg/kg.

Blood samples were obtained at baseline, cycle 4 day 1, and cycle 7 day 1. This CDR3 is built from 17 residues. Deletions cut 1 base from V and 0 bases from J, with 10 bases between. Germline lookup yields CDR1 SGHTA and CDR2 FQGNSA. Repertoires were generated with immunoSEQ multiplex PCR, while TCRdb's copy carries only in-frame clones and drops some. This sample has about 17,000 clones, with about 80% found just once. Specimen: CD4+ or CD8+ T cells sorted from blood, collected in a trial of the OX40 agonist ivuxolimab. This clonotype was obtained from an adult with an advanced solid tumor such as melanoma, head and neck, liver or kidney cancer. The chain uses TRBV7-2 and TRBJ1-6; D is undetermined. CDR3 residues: CASSLVGGSSYNSPLHF. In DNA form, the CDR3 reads TGTGCCAGCAGCTTAGTTGGAGGGAGCTCCTATAATTCACCCCTCCACTTT.